This T cell receptor beta chain was sequenced in a study of cytomegalovirus exposure and HLA in healthy donors. Study-level points and caveats: TCR clusters originating in the first cohort tended to co-occur in the roughly 130 validation repertoires, according to a later analysis. 164 TCR beta chains were listed as cytomegalovirus-associated. The classifier reportedly diagnosed cytomegalovirus status with high specificity and sensitivity.

V shed 2 bases, J shed 1 base, and the junction held 7 bases outside the gene matches. Germline V lookup: CDR1 MDHEN, CDR2 SYDVKM. This CDR3 region has 16 residues. Some clones are missing from TCRdb's copy, which holds only in-frame ones; the method was immunoSEQ multiplex PCR. The table has some 86,000 clones, 80% to 95% seen once. As concerns this clone: Its antigen is undetermined.

Sequenced material: PBMCs. This receptor was identified in a woman aged 30 to 39 in good health and CMV-seronegative. J is TRBJ1-1 and V is TRBV28; 7 bases are shared with TRBD1. The CDR3, as DNA: TGTGCCAGCAGTTTAAACAGGGGCGCCGGGAACACTGAAGCTTTCTTT. As protein: CASSLNRGAGNTEAFF.